These T cell receptor beta chains were read from a single sample in a study of T cell responses to AZD1222 COVID-19 vaccine. The repertoire was sequenced with immunoSEQ multiplex PCR; TCRdb's copy has only in-frame clones and lacks some. The data show around 140,000 clones, around 90% seen once. The source was peripheral blood, collected 28 days after the second dose of the MenACWY control vaccine. All receptors come from an adult who received the MenACWY meningococcal vaccine as a control. Each CDR3 is given with its conserved first and last residue. D genes are given only for firm matches. Size is omitted from some rows. Given values are once, few, many or a class for expanded clones.

D gene	clone size	J gene	V gene	CDR3 protein	CDR3 DNA
-	-	TRBJ2-1	TRBV10-3	CAITEDLSSYNEQFF	TGTGCCATCACCGAAGACTTGAGCTCCTACAATGAGCAGTTCTTC
TRBD1	-	TRBJ1-5	TRBV30	CAWIPPRGLSNQPQHF	TGTGCCTGGATTCCGCCCAGGGGGCTGAGCAATCAGCCCCAGCATTTT
TRBD1	once	TRBJ1-5	TRBV2	CASSDTGGAGQPQHF	TGTGCCAGCAGTGATACAGGGGGCGCCGGGCAGCCCCAGCATTTT
-	-	TRBJ1-2	TRBV29-1	CSVTGPYGYTF	TGCAGCGTAACAGGGCCCTATGGCTACACCTTC
-	once	TRBJ1-2	TRBV2	CASIRTGYGYTF	TGTGCCAGCATCCGTACAGGCTATGGCTACACCTTC
-	-	TRBJ1-5	TRBV28	CASSLWGSNQPQHF	TGTGCCAGCAGTTTGTGGGGTAGCAATCAGCCCCAGCATTTT
-	-	TRBJ1-2	TRBV21-1	CASSKVDGMQGVYGYTF	TGTGCCAGCAGCAAAGTTGATGGGATGCAGGGGGTATATGGCTACACCTTC
TRBD2	-	TRBJ2-4	TRBV5-6	CASSLGLAVAKNIQYF	TGTGCCAGCAGCTTGGGACTAGCGGTAGCCAAAAACATTCAGTACTTC
TRBD1	-	TRBJ1-2	TRBV19	CASSIDFPPGGTGYTF	TGTGCCAGTAGTATAGATTTCCCCCCAGGGGGGACGGGCTACACCTTC
-	-	TRBJ2-1	TRBV24-1	CATSGGEAHNEQFF	TGTGCCACCAGTGGGGGTGAAGCGCACAATGAGCAGTTCTTC
-	-	TRBJ2-1	TRBV7-2	CASSLAPEGEQFF	TGTGCCAGCAGCTTAGCCCCGGAAGGAGAGCAGTTCTTC
-	once	TRBJ2-5	TRBV11-3	CASSRGGETQYF	TGTGCCAGCAGCCGTGGAGGGGAGACCCAGTACTTC
TRBD2	-	TRBJ2-1	TRBV7-3	CASSPYQRGANNEQFF	TGTGCCAGCAGCCCCTACCAGCGGGGGGCCAACAATGAGCAGTTCTTC
TRBD1	-	TRBJ2-2	TRBV4-1	CASSQQGADTGELFF	TGCGCCAGCAGCCAACAGGGGGCGGACACCGGGGAGCTGTTTTTT